In its sample, the clone carrying this TCR beta chain was seen a few times. This sample stems from a study of T-cell reconstitution after alpha-beta-depleted transplantation in children. Germline values: CDR1 SQVTM, CDR2 ANQGSEA. The CDR3 spans 12 residues. V gave up 6 bases and J gave up 3 bases, with 11 bases separating them. The TCRbeta library was prepared with unique molecular identifiers. One entry per CDR3 protein, called by TCRdb with MiXCR from the PCR reads. The table includes hundreds of thousands of distinct CDR3 sequences, roughly 14% detected once. The starting material was PBMCs, obtained before TCRalphabeta/CD19-depleted stem cell transplant. The sequence came from a girl aged 2 to 9 with congenital amegakaryocytic thrombocytopenia, due to receive a stem cell transplant. The rearrangement joins TRBV29-1 to TRBJ2-5, with D possibly matching TRBD2 (5 bases). CDR3 in DNA: TGCAGCGTGCCTGGGCGGGAAGAGACCCAGTACTTC. Its protein is CSVPGREETQYF.